This TCR beta chain appears in the sequencing data of a study of T cell repertoires in cytomegalovirus infection. Overall study: CMV infection plus the matching HLA type was flagged by public TCR beta signatures.

This clonotype was seen only a few times. The antigen is unknown. TCRdb redid the calling of the reads with MiXCR, one entry per CDR3 protein. This sample has 150,000 to 200,000 distinct CDR3 sequences, with about 21% found just once. V lost 4 bases to trimming and J lost 3 bases, with 6 bases between them. There are 12 residues in the CDR3. Germline CDR1 is SGHTA and CDR2 is FQGNSA. Points from the study as a whole: Dominating the ex vivo response were HLA-C-restricted CMV-specific TCR beta clonotypes.

What was sequenced was PBMCs. This sequence joins TRBV7-2 and TRBJ2-5, with D possibly being TRBD1 (6 bases). This receptor was taken from a human donor in good health (CMV status not recorded). Some clones in this sample may be carry-over from other donors' samples. The CDR3 DNA reads TGTGCCAGCAGCTACAGGGAAGAGACCCAGTACTTC. It encodes CASSYREETQYF.